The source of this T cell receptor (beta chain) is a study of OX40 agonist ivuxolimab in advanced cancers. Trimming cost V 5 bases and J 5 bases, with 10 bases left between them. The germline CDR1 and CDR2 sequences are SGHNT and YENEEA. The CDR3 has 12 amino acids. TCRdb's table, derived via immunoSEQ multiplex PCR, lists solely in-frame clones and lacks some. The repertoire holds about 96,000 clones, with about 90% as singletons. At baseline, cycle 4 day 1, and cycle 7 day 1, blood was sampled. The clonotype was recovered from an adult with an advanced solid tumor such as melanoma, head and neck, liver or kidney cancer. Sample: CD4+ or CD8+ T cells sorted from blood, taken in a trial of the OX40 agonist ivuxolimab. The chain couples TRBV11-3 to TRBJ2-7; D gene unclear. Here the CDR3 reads CASSHGTNEQYF. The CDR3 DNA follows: TGTGCCAGCAGCCACGGAACAAACGAGCAGTACTTC.